A single sample gave rise to the 26 T cell receptor beta chains below, sequenced in a study of cytomegalovirus exposure and HLA in healthy donors. PCR used 60 Vbeta primers and 13 Jbeta primers. Profiling relied on immunoSEQ multiplex PCR, and the TCRdb table lists in-frame clones only, not all of them. The data hold roughly 120,000 clones, with around 78% observed a single time. Source material: PBMCs. These receptors were obtained from a man in his forties or fifties in good health and CMV-seronegative.

The chain employs TRBV19 and TRBJ1-5, with D perhaps TRBD1 (5 bases). The CDR3 is 16 amino acids. The V gene lost 4 bases and the J gene lost 0 bases, with 13 bases spanning the gap. CDR1 is LNHDA, CDR2 SQIVND, per germline (reference sequence). The CDR3 DNA is TGTGCCAGTAGTAGAGCGACAGACTTTAGCAATCAGCCCCAGCATTTT. It yields the protein CASSRATDFSNQPQHF. Looking up the rest from reference TRBV19 and TRBJ1-5 gives the full variable domain: DGGITQSPKYLFRKEGQNVTLSCEQNLNHDAMYWYRQDPGQGLRLIYYSQIVNDFQKGDIAEGYSVSREKKESFPLTVTSAQKNPTAFYLCASSRATDFSNQPQHFGDGTRLSIL.

This clone has more than one count but fewer than ten. No DNA is shown, since the ends of the CDR3 on it are uncertain; the CDR3 is the one TCRdb lists. This rearrangement joins TRBV21-1 to TRBJ2-2; the table's TRBD1 call for D was not verified on the DNA. TRBV21-1 counts as a pseudogene. Inclusive of both ends, the CDR3 amounts to 16 amino acids. CDR3 in amino acids: CASSKVGEGADGELFF.

The chain joins TRBV20-1 to TRBJ2-5, with a weak D call TRBD2 (6 bases). The CDR3 contains 11 residues. Trimming cost V 5 bases and J 7 bases, with 11 bases left between them. Per the germline V gene, CDR1 is DFQATT and CDR2 is SNEGSKA (reference sequence). The chain's CDR3 is CSAYRRGTQYF. The CDR3 DNA is TGCAGTGCTTATAGGAGGGGGACCCAGTACTTC.

The chain has TRBV5-1 and TRBJ2-7; D uncertain. CDR3 length: 15 amino acids. The V and J ends lost 0 bases and 7 bases respectively, with 17 bases between them. The germline CDR1 and CDR2 sequences are SGHRS and YFSETQ. CDR3 protein: CASSLDIGGATEQYF. CDR3 coding DNA: TGCGCCAGCAGCTTGGACATTGGCGGCGCAACTGAGCAGTACTTC.

The gene calls are TRBV7-9 and TRBJ2-7; the match to TRBD1 covers 7 bases. This CDR3 is built from 17 residues. Germline trimming cut 5 bases from V and 3 bases from J; bases unmatched to any gene: 16. The germline gives CDR1 SEHNR, CDR2 FQNEAQ (reference sequence). Here the CDR3 DNA reads TGTGCCAGCAGCAAACCAACATATCGGGACAGTGTCTACGAGCAGTACTTC. It yields the protein CASSKPTYRDSVYEQYF.

The V and J genes are TRBV29-1 and TRBJ1-2, with D possibly being TRBD1 (5 bases). The length of the CDR3 is 13 residues. Trimming cost V 6 bases and J 8 bases, with 19 bases left between them. Germline V gene lookup returns CDR1 SQVTM and CDR2 ANQGSEA. CDR3 protein: CSVGGSALQGYTF. The DNA for the CDR3 is TGCAGCGTGGGGGGGTCCGCTCTGCAGGGCTACACCTTC.

The V and J genes are TRBV7-2 and TRBJ2-3; 11 nucleotides align to TRBD2. The germline V gene has CDR1 SGHTA and CDR2 FQGNSA. CDR3 length equals 15 residues. V shed 1 base, J shed 8 bases, and the junction held 5 bases outside the gene matches. This chain's CDR3 is CASSLVTSGGSTQYF. Written as DNA, the CDR3 is TGTGCCAGCAGCTTAGTTACTAGCGGGGGCAGTACGCAGTATTTT. Together with reference TRBV7-2 and TRBJ2-3, the CDR3 gives the full variable domain: GAGVSQSPSNKVTEKGKDVELRCDPISGHTALYWYRQSLGQGLEFLIYFQGNSAPDKSGLPSDRFSAERTGGSVSTLTIQRTQQEDSAVYLCASSLVTSGGSTQYFGPGTRLTVL.

In DNA form, the CDR3 reads TGCGCCAGCAGCTTCGGATTCGAGAGGATTAACTACGAGCAGTACGTC. Its protein is CASSFGFERINYEQYV. V usage is TRBV5-1 and J usage is TRBJ2-7; D not certain. The V gene lost 2 bases and the J gene lost 3 bases, with 18 bases spanning the gap. CDR1 is SGHRS, CDR2 YFSETQ, per germline. The CDR3 contains 16 residues.

Written as DNA, the CDR3 is TGTGCCAGCAGTTACGAACCGGGACACGGCCAGCCCCAGCATTTT. This translates into CASSYEPGHGQPQHF. The chain is built from TRBV6-6 and TRBJ1-5, with a tentative D call TRBD1 (6 bases). V gave up 2 bases and J gave up 7 bases, with 15 bases separating them. The germline CDR1 and CDR2 sequences are MNHNY and SVGAGI (reference sequence). This CDR3 is built from 15 residues.

J is TRBJ2-3 and V is TRBV6-5; D is perhaps TRBD2 (5 bases). The CDR3 has 16 residues. Germline CDR1 is MNHEY and CDR2 is SVGAGI. V was clipped by 2 bases and J by 0 bases, with 12 bases between them. The CDR3 loop is CASSYRPRTSTDTQYF. The CDR3 coding sequence is TGTGCCAGCAGTTACCGGCCAAGGACTAGCACAGATACGCAGTATTTT.

V and J are TRBV5-5 and TRBJ1-1; 7 bases fit TRBD1. The CDR3 has 18 amino acids. The V gene's germline CDR1 is SGHKS and CDR2 YYEKEE (reference sequence). J was trimmed by 0 bases and V by 4 bases; bases with no gene match: 15. The CDR3 reads CASSAYYRGMNMNTEAFF. The CDR3 coding sequence is TGTGCCAGCAGCGCCTACTACAGGGGAATGAATATGAACACTGAAGCTTTCTTT.

This chain links TRBV5-6 with TRBJ2-3, with D maybe TRBD1 (6 bases). There are 14 residues in the CDR3. Germline V CDR1 and CDR2: SGHDT, YYEEEE. V was pared by 2 bases and J by 6 bases, with 13 bases between. This CDR3 reads CASSLWTARDTQYF. The CDR3, as DNA: TGTGCCAGCAGCTTATGGACAGCCCGGGATACGCAGTATTTT.

The J gene is TRBJ2-1, the V gene TRBV5-6, with D possibly TRBD1 on 6 matching bases. The CDR3 consists of 13 residues. Looked up from germline, CDR1 is SGHDT and CDR2 is YYEEEE. Trimming pared 2 bases from V and 5 bases from J, leaving 8 bases between. CDR3 residues: CASSFGQNNEQFF. CDR3 sequence (DNA): TGTGCCAGCAGCTTCGGACAGAACAATGAGCAGTTCTTC.

In nucleotides, the CDR3 is TGTGCCAGCAGCTGGGATCGGGAAAGCTCCTATAATTCACCCCTCCACTTT. Amino acids: CASSWDRESSYNSPLHF. The gene calls are TRBV11-2 and TRBJ1-6, with D unclear. The germline gives CDR1 SGHAT, CDR2 FQNNGV. Trimming removed 4 bases at V and 0 bases at J, with 13 bases between. There are 17 residues in the CDR3.

This clone appeared a single time. The rearrangement links TRBV7-8 to TRBJ2-1, with 16 bases that match TRBD2. The CDR3 contains 17 residues. With 0 bases clipped from V and 10 bases from J, the junction kept 6 bases outside the gene matches. CDR1 and CDR2 (germline): SGHVS, FQNEAQ. CDR3 coding DNA: TGTGCCAGCAGCTTAGCGGCCGGGACTAGCGGGGGGGAAGAGCAGTTCTTC. It yields the protein CASSLAAGTSGGEEQFF.

This clone has just a few counts. This chain connects TRBV28 to TRBJ2-1; 10 bases line up with TRBD2. CDR1 is MDHEN, CDR2 SYDVKM, per germline. The CDR3 loop spans 16 amino acids. J was trimmed by 8 bases and V by 7 bases; bases with no gene match: 14. As DNA, the CDR3 is TGTGCCAGCACCCCTCCAGGAGCGGGGGGGCCGTATGAGCAGTTCTTC. Amino acid sequence: CASTPPGAGGPYEQFF.

This rearrangement joins TRBV7-2 to TRBJ2-6, with D tentatively TRBD1 (6 bases). The CDR3 length is 16 residues. V was pared by 5 bases and J by 2 bases, with 13 bases between. Looked up from germline, CDR1 is SGHTA and CDR2 is FQGNSA. CDR3 region: CASSRGEGAGANVLTF. The CDR3, as DNA: TGTGCCAGCAGCAGGGGTGAGGGGGCTGGGGCCAACGTCCTGACTTTC. The complete variable domain, with remaining parts taken from reference TRBV7-2 and TRBJ2-6, reads GAGVSQSPSNKVTEKGKDVELRCDPISGHTALYWYRQSLGQGLEFLIYFQGNSAPDKSGLPSDRFSAERTGGSVSTLTIQRTQQEDSAVYLCASSRGEGAGANVLTFGAGSRLTVL.

This rearrangement joins TRBV5-6 to TRBJ1-4; 9 bases line up with TRBD1. CDR1 SGHDT and CDR2 YYEEEE come from the germline V gene. CDR3 length: 15 residues. With 5 bases clipped from V and 6 bases from J, the junction kept 8 bases outside the gene matches. The CDR3 nucleotides are TGTGCCAGCAGTACCTGGACAGGGGAACATGAAAAACTGTTTTTT. Translated: CASSTWTGEHEKLFF.

The chain combines TRBV28 with TRBJ2-7; TRBD1 matches at 8 bases. Germline trimming cut 6 bases from V and 7 bases from J; bases unmatched to any gene: 8. Germline assignment: CDR1 MDHEN and CDR2 SYDVKM. This CDR3 is built from 13 residues. The chain's CDR3 is CASRPTGDLEQYV. CDR3 DNA: TGTGCCAGCAGACCGACAGGGGACTTGGAGCAGTACGTC.

V is TRBV11-1 and J is TRBJ1-3; D may be TRBD1 (6 bases). V lost 5 bases and J 3 bases, leaving 11 bases between the germline ends. The CDR3 consists of 14 residues. CDR1 and CDR2 from the germline V gene are SGHAT and FQDESV (reference sequence). The CDR3 bases are TGTGCCAGCAGCCTACAGGGAAGTGGAAACACCATATATTTT. This encodes CASSLQGSGNTIYF.

The chain uses TRBV20-1 and TRBJ2-7; D unresolved. Trimming left V 5 bases short and J 6 bases short, with 11 bases between. Germline V CDR1 and CDR2: DFQATT, SNEGSKA (reference sequence). The CDR3 runs to 11 residues. The CDR3 loop reads CSAPTGSEQYF. CDR3 in DNA: TGCAGTGCTCCGACTGGATCCGAGCAGTACTTC.

Only a few counts were recorded for this clone. The rearrangement joins TRBV10-3 to TRBJ2-1; D possibly corresponds to TRBD2 (6 bases). Germline V gene lookup returns CDR1 ENHRY and CDR2 SYGVKD. CDR3 length: 15 amino acids. The germline V and J ends were trimmed by 4 bases and 2 bases, with 12 bases remaining between them. As DNA, the CDR3 is TGTGCCATCAGTGGCGGGACTCGACCCTACAATGAGCAGTTCTTC. It is translated as CAISGGTRPYNEQFF.

The chain has TRBV7-2 and TRBJ2-5, with D unresolved. There are 15 residues in the CDR3. Germline V lookup: CDR1 SGHTA, CDR2 FQGNSA. The V end was cut by 5 bases, the J end by 0 bases, with 13 bases between. CDR3 sequence (DNA): TGTGCCAGCAGCCGCATGATTAGTAACCAAGAGACCCAGTACTTC. Amino acid sequence: CASSRMISNQETQYF. The variable domain in full, with the rest retrieved from reference TRBV7-2 and TRBJ2-5, is GAGVSQSPSNKVTEKGKDVELRCDPISGHTALYWYRQSLGQGLEFLIYFQGNSAPDKSGLPSDRFSAERTGGSVSTLTIQRTQQEDSAVYLCASSRMISNQETQYFGPGTRLLVL.

This clone was picked up a small number of times. The V gene is TRBV19, the J gene TRBJ2-7, with 8 bases fitting TRBD1. The J segment lost 3 bases and the V segment lost 5 bases, leaving 9 bases of the junction unmatched. The CDR3 contains 15 residues. Germline V CDR1 and CDR2: LNHDA, SQIVND (reference sequence). CDR3 nucleotide sequence: TGTGCCAGTAGTCCCGACAGGGGAGGTGACTACGAGCAGTACTTC. This encodes CASSPDRGGDYEQYF. Full variable domain (remainder filled in from reference TRBV19 and TRBJ2-7): DGGITQSPKYLFRKEGQNVTLSCEQNLNHDAMYWYRQDPGQGLRLIYYSQIVNDFQKGDIAEGYSVSREKKESFPLTVTSAQKNPTAFYLCASSPDRGGDYEQYFGPGTRLTVT.

This clone has just a few counts. This chain's CDR3 is CASSPLDRDRGTEAFF. The CDR3 nucleotides are TGTGCCAGCAGCCCCTTAGACAGGGACCGCGGCACTGAAGCTTTCTTT. This chain connects TRBV11-2 to TRBJ1-1; 7 bases line up with TRBD1. The CDR3 totals 16 residues. Germline CDR1 SGHAT, CDR2 FQNNGV. J was trimmed by 4 bases and V by 5 bases; bases with no gene match: 13. Complete variable domain (other parts from reference TRBV11-2 and TRBJ1-1): EAGVAQSPRYKIIEKRQSVAFWCNPISGHATLYWYQQILGQGPKLLIQFQNNGVVDDSQLPKDRFSAERLKGVDSTLKIQPAKLEDSAVYLCASSPLDRDRGTEAFFGQGTRLTVV.

The chain uses TRBV14 and TRBJ2-4, with D maybe TRBD1 (6 bases). Per the germline V gene, CDR1 is SGHDN and CDR2 is FVKESK. This CDR3 contains 15 residues. The V and J ends lost 0 bases and 1 base respectively, with 7 bases between them. The CDR3 region has the DNA TGTGCCAGCAGCCAAGATCAGGGGGCCAAAAACATTCAGTACTTC. Protein: CASSQDQGAKNIQYF.